These 26 T cell receptor beta chains originate from one sample sequenced in a study of CD8+ T cells in alopecia areata. Sequencing templates came from extracted RNA that was reverse transcribed into cDNA. Measured with immunoSEQ multiplex PCR; TCRdb has only the in-frame clones, and not every one. The table lists approximately 7,500 clones, roughly 69% of them singletons, with over 12% in the top ten. Punch biopsies of lesional scalp, plus peripheral blood, were taken from alopecia areata patients. The specimen was skin, collected at week 0. All receptors come from a human donor with alopecia areata.

To note about this clone: This specimen includes other DNA sequences encoding the same CDR3. The chain links TRBV30 to TRBJ1-5; tentative D call: TRBD1 (5 bases). This CDR3 contains 15 residues. V was trimmed by 0 bases and J by 2 bases, leaving 11 bases between them. In germline, CDR1 is GTSNPN, CDR2 SVGIG (reference sequence). CDR3 nucleotide sequence: TGTGCCTGGAGTGTACCCCAGGGAGGCAATCAGCCCCAGCATTTT. Its translation is CAWSVPQGGNQPQHF.

The chain combines TRBV7-6 with TRBJ2-1; possible D gene TRBD2, 6 bases. Trimming pared 0 bases from V and 3 bases from J, leaving 6 bases between. This CDR3 contains 14 residues. Per germline, CDR1 SGHVS and CDR2 FNYEAQ. The CDR3, as DNA: TGTGCCAGCAGCTTAGCGGGGGGCTACAATGAGCAGTTCTTC. It codes for CASSLAGGYNEQFF.

The CDR3 loop reads CASSLVGGPEYEQYF. The CDR3 region has the DNA TGCGCCAGCAGCTTGGTAGGAGGGCCTGAGTACGAGCAGTACTTC. The genes are TRBV5-1 and TRBJ2-7, with D possibly being TRBD2 (6 bases). Between the trimmed V and J ends, which lost 0 bases and 4 bases, there was a span of 14 bases. The CDR3 runs 15 residues. The V gene's germline CDR1 is SGHRS and CDR2 YFSETQ.

In the case of this clone: The sample has other DNA sequences that encode this CDR3 too. The chain employs TRBV11-2 and TRBJ1-5; D remains unclear. Trimming stripped 2 bases from V and 6 bases from J, with 8 bases between. Germline V gene data show CDR1 as SGHAT and CDR2 as FQNNGV. The CDR3 sequence is 13 residues long. The CDR3 bases are TGTGCCAGCAGCTTATCCCCCAGTCAGCCCCAGCATTTT. This sequence encodes CASSLSPSQPQHF.

This clone occurred a few times. The chain carries TRBV29-1 and TRBJ2-3, with a weak D call TRBD1 (5 bases). V was pared by 4 bases and J by 2 bases, with 10 bases between. CDR1 is SQVTM, CDR2 ANQGSEA, per germline. The CDR3 spans 13 residues. The CDR3 sequence is CSVVQDHTDTQYF. CDR3 coding DNA: TGCAGCGTTGTACAGGATCACACAGATACGCAGTATTTT.

This clone appeared a single time. The V and J genes are TRBV7-6 and TRBJ1-1; 8 bases fit TRBD1. This CDR3 spans 13 amino acids. V dropped 6 bases and J dropped 4; count of bases not matched to a gene: 4. Germline V gene sequence: CDR1 SGHVS, CDR2 FNYEAQ. DNA for the CDR3: TGTGCCAGCAGATTACAGGGGGGCACTGAAGCTTTCTTT. It codes for CASRLQGGTEAFF.

CDR3 in DNA: TGTGCTAGTGGTTTGGTCGCCAGCTTCGCGTACGAGCAGTACTTC. This gives the protein CASGLVASFAYEQYF. This rearrangement joins TRBV12-5 to TRBJ2-7; D gene uncertain. The CDR3 loop spans 15 amino acids. Germline CDR1 is LGHNT and CDR2 is FRNRAP. The V end was cut by 0 bases, the J end by 4 bases, with 13 bases between.

The rearrangement uses TRBV2 and TRBJ2-1; D gene uncertain. The CDR3 contains 14 residues. V lost 9 bases and J lost 6, with 18 bases in between. In germline, CDR1 is SNHLY, CDR2 FYNNEI. The CDR3 DNA reads TGTGCCAGGTCAGAATTGGACGGATTCAATGAGCAGTTCTTC. This encodes CARSELDGFNEQFF.

This clone is large by share. The chain employs TRBV5-5 and TRBJ1-1, with D unclear. V lost 4 bases, J lost 4 bases, and 11 bases lay in between. The CDR3 is made up of 13 amino acids. Germline CDR1 and CDR2: SGHKS and YYEKEE (reference sequence). In DNA, the CDR3 is TGTGCCAGCAGCATGTACCTGGGCACTGAAGCTTTCTTT. Protein: CASSMYLGTEAFF.

This chain joins TRBV6-5 and TRBJ1-2; 10 nucleotides align to TRBD1. The CDR3 runs 13 residues. The V segment lost 5 bases and the J segment 8 bases; nucleotides outside the gene matches: 5. The germline CDR1 and CDR2 sequences are MNHEY and SVGAGI. DNA of the CDR3: TGTGCCAGCAGTCCGACAGGGGGCAGAGGCTACACCTTC. Protein sequence: CASSPTGGRGYTF.

The chain is built from TRBV7-2 and TRBJ2-7, with D unresolved. The CDR3 has 15 residues. The V end lost 10 bases, the J end lost 3 bases, and 22 bases lay between the germline ends. CDR1 is SGHTA and CDR2 is FQGNSA in the germline V gene. Written as DNA, the CDR3 is TGTGCCACCCGTCGGGTCTTCCAGACTTACTACGAGCAGTACTTC. Translation gives CATRRVFQTYYEQYF.

The chain joins TRBV27 to TRBJ1-6, with 9 bases aligning to TRBD1. This CDR3 spans 14 amino acids. Germline CDR1 and CDR2: MNHEY and SMNVEV (reference sequence). The junction had 3 bases not matched to a gene; V was cut back by 3 bases and J by 9 bases. CDR3 bases: TGTGCCAGCAGTTTCGAGACAGGGGGTTCACCCCTCCACTTT. Its translation is CASSFETGGSPLHF.

V is TRBV6-1 and J is TRBJ1-1; D is unresolved. V was clipped by 6 bases and J by 1 base, with 3 bases between them. The CDR3 loop spans 11 amino acids. Per the germline V gene, CDR1 is MNHNS and CDR2 is SASEGT. The CDR3 DNA reads TGTGCCAGCAGCCCGAACACTGAAGCTTTCTTT. This sequence encodes CASSPNTEAFF.

With respect to this clone: A much larger clone differs by one base, so this may be a read error. The chain employs TRBV30 and TRBJ1-2; D remains ambiguous. Germline CDR1 reads GTSNPN; CDR2 reads SVGIG (reference sequence). V was shortened by 0 bases and J by 10 bases, with 15 bases between the two germline ends. This CDR3 has 13 residues. As DNA, the CDR3 is TGTGCCTGGAGTGTCTCCAGGTATTTTGCCTACACCTTC. It is translated as CAWSVSRYFAYTF. Supplemented by reference TRBV30 and TRBJ1-2, the full variable domain reads SQTIHQWPATLVQPVGSPLSLECTVEGTSNPNLYWYRQAAGRGLQLLFYSVGIGQISSEVPQNLSASRPQDRQFILSSKKLLLSDSGFYLCAWSVSRYFAYTFGSGTRLTVV.

The chain uses TRBV5-1 and TRBJ1-1; maybe TRBD1 (5 bases). The CDR3 is 14 amino acids. V dropped 1 base and J dropped 5 bases, with 12 bases sitting between them. CDR1 and CDR2 from the germline V gene are SGHRS and YFSETQ. CDR3: CASSLRRGATEAFF. The CDR3 DNA follows: TGCGCCAGCAGCTTGAGGAGGGGCGCAACTGAAGCTTTCTTT.

This chain connects TRBV2 to TRBJ2-2; D is unclear. The CDR3 runs 14 residues. V lost 4 bases to trimming and J lost 0 bases, with 6 bases between them. The germline V gene encodes CDR1 SNHLY and CDR2 FYNNEI. The CDR3 DNA sequence: TGTGCCAGCAGTGGGAGATCGAACACCGGGGAGCTGTTTTTT. Protein product: CASSGRSNTGELFF.

V usage is TRBV25-1 and J usage is TRBJ1-1; a weak D match, TRBD1 (5 bases). The V gene's germline CDR1 is MGHDK and CDR2 SYGVNS. The CDR3 sequence is 14 residues long. V lost 2 bases and J 2 bases, leaving 9 bases between the germline ends. CDR3 nucleotide sequence: TGTGCCAGCAGTGAAGGGGCCTCAAACACTGAAGCTTTCTTT. This sequence encodes CASSEGASNTEAFF.

The gene calls are TRBV5-1 and TRBJ1-1; D is unresolved. CDR3 length: 18 residues. The V end was cut by 0 bases, the J end by 1 base, with 19 bases between. Germline loops: CDR1 SGHRS, CDR2 YFSETQ. CDR3 residues: CASSLEGPDPDWNTEAFF. The CDR3 DNA follows: TGCGCCAGCAGCTTGGAGGGTCCGGATCCCGATTGGAACACTGAAGCTTTCTTT.

The chain has TRBV15 and TRBJ2-2, with D perhaps matching TRBD1 or TRBD2 (5 bases each). Trimming took 6 bases from V and 7 from J, leaving 12 bases between them. The CDR3 runs 13 residues. The germline CDR1 and CDR2 sequences are LNHNV and YYDKDF (reference sequence). For the CDR3, the DNA is TGTGCCACCAGACGGGACCTTAGCGGGGAGCTGTTTTTT. Residues: CATRRDLSGELFF.

This chain joins TRBV2 and TRBJ2-7; 8 bases are a match to TRBD1. CDR1 SNHLY and CDR2 FYNNEI come from the germline V gene. This CDR3 contains 13 residues. V shed 7 bases, J shed 8 bases, and the junction held 10 bases outside the gene matches. CDR3 protein: CASTPVAGGQQYF. CDR3 nucleotides: TGTGCCAGCACCCCGGTGGCAGGGGGCCAGCAGTACTTC. The variable domain in full, completed from reference TRBV2 and TRBJ2-7, reads EPEVTQTPSHQVTQMGQEVILRCVPISNHLYFYWYRQILGQKVEFLVSFYNNEISEKSEIFDDQFSVERPDGSNFTLKIRSTKLEDSAMYFCASTPVAGGQQYFGPGTRLTVT.

By sample fraction, this clone is medium-sized. This chain uses TRBV7-3 with TRBJ1-1; D is unclear. Germline V gene sequence: CDR1 SGHTA, CDR2 FQGTGA. The CDR3 loop spans 13 amino acids. The V and J ends lost 5 bases and 1 base respectively, with 8 bases between them. In nucleotides, the CDR3 is TGTGCCAGCAGCCGAACAAGGAACACTGAAGCTTTCTTT. It is translated as CASSRTRNTEAFF.

The chain joins TRBV10-1 to TRBJ1-6; D is ambiguous. The CDR3 totals 13 residues. V was clipped by 8 bases and J by 7 bases, with 12 bases between them. Germline lookup yields CDR1 WNHNN and CDR2 SYGVQD (reference sequence). CDR3 sequence (DNA): TGCGCCAGCTCGGGCGGAATAAATTCACCCCTCCACTTT. Encoded protein: CASSGGINSPLHF.

V usage is TRBV27 and J usage is TRBJ1-2; D is unresolved. Trimming shortened V by 0 bases and J by 6 bases, and 17 bases separated the two germline ends. This CDR3 spans 16 amino acids. Germline V gene sequence: CDR1 MNHEY, CDR2 SMNVEV (reference sequence). CDR3 nucleotides: TGTGCCAGCAGTTTATCCTCATACCATAGGATTGATGGCTACACCTTC. It yields the protein CASSLSSYHRIDGYTF.

V usage is TRBV27 and J usage is TRBJ2-1, with TRBD2 as a possible D gene (7 bases). This CDR3 spans 15 amino acids. V lost 4 bases to trimming and J lost 7 bases, with 17 bases between them. Germline V gene data show CDR1 as MNHEY and CDR2 as SMNVEV (reference sequence). The chain's CDR3 is CASSWFGGRWNEQFF. The CDR3 nucleotides are TGTGCCAGCAGTTGGTTCGGGGGGCGGTGGAATGAGCAGTTCTTC.

A word on this clone: The CDR3 carries no conserved terminal phenylalanine or tryptophan, so it likely arises from a read error. The genes are TRBV19 and TRBJ2-4; a possible D gene is TRBD1 (6 bases). This CDR3 contains 13 residues. Looked up from germline, CDR1 is LNHDA and CDR2 is SQIVND (reference sequence). V was clipped by 9 bases and J by 8 bases, with 17 bases between them. The CDR3 sequence is CASGQKAGDIQYS. The CDR3 DNA follows: TGTGCCAGCGGACAGAAGGCCGGGGACATTCAGTACTCC.

The rearrangement uses TRBV9 and TRBJ1-1; a weak D match, TRBD1 (6 bases). CDR1 and CDR2 (germline): SGDLS, YYNGEE. CDR3 length equals 14 residues. V was clipped by 3 bases and J by 5 bases, with 14 bases between them. CDR3: CASSAQGGGTEAFF. In nucleotides, the CDR3 is TGTGCCAGCAGCGCACAGGGAGGCGGAACTGAAGCTTTCTTT.